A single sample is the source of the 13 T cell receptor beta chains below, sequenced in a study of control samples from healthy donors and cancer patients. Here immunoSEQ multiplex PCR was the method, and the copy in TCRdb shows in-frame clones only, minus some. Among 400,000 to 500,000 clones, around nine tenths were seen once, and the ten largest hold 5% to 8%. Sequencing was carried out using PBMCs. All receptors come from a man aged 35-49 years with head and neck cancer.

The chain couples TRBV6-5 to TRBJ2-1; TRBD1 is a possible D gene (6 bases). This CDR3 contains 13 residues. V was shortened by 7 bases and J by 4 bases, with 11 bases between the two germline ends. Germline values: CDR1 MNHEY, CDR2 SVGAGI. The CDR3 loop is CASTWTVYNEQFF. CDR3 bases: TGTGCCAGCACGTGGACAGTTTACAATGAGCAGTTCTTC.

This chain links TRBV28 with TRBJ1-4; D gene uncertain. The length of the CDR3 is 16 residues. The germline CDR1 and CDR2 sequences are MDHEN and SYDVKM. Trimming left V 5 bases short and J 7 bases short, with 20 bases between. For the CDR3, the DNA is TGTGCCAGCAGTCCGGGGAGCGCAGGTTGGGTTGAAAAACTGTTTTTT. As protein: CASSPGSAGWVEKLFF.

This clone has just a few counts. CDR3 sequence (DNA): TGTGCCAGCAGTGAGGGACTAGAAAATTCACCCCTCCACTTT. The encoded protein is CASSEGLENSPLHF. This sequence joins TRBV6-1 and TRBJ1-6, with D tentatively TRBD1 (5 bases). CDR1 is MNHNS, CDR2 SASEGT, per germline. CDR3 size: 14 residues. V was trimmed by 3 bases and J by 7 bases, leaving 10 bases between them.

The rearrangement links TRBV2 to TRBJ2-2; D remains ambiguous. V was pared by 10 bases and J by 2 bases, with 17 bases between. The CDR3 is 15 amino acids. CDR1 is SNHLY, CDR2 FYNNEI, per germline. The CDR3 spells CATLGPALNTGELFF. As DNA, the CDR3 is TGTGCCACCCTCGGGCCAGCTCTTAACACCGGGGAGCTGTTTTTT.

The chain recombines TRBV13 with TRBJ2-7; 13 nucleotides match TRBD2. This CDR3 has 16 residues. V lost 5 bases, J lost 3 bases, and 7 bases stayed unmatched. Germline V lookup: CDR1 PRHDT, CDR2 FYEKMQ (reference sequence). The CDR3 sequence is CASSLWTSGSYYEQYF. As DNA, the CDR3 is TGTGCCAGCAGCCTATGGACTAGCGGGAGCTACTACGAGCAGTACTTC.

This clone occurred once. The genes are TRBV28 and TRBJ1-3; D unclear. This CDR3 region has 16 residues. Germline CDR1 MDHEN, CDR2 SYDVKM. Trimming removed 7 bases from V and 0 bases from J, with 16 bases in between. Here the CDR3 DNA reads TGTGCCAGCATTGGCTCGTTGGGATACTCTGGAAACACCATATATTTT. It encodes CASIGSLGYSGNTIYF. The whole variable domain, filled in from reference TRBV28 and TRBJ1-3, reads DVKVTQSSRYLVKRTGEKVFLECVQDMDHENMFWYRQDPGLGLRLIYFSYDVKMKEKGDIPEGYSVSREKKERFSLILESASTNQTSMYLCASIGSLGYSGNTIYFGEGSWLTVV.

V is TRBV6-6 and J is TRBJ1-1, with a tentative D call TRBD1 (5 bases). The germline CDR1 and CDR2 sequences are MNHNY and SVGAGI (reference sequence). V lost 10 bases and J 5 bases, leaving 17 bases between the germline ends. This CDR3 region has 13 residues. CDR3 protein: CATDAGQWTEAFF. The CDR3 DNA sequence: TGTGCCACCGACGCAGGGCAATGGACTGAAGCTTTCTTT.

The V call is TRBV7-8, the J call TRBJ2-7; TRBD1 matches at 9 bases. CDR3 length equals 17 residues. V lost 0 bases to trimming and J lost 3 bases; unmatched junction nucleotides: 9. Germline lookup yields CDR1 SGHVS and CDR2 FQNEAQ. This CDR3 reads CASSLAQIRGQGYEQYF. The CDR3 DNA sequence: TGTGCCAGCAGCTTAGCCCAAATAAGGGGACAGGGCTACGAGCAGTACTTC.

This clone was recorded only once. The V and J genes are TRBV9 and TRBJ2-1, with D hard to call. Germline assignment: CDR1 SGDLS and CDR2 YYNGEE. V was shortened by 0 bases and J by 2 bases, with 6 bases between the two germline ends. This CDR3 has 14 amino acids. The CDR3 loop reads CASSVVGPYNEQFF. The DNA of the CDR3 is TGTGCCAGCAGCGTAGTAGGGCCCTACAATGAGCAGTTCTTC.

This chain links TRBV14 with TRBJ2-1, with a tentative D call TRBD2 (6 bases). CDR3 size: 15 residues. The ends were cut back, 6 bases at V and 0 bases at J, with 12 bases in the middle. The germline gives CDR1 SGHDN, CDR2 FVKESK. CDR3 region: CASRKAGFSYNEQFF. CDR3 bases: TGTGCCAGCAGAAAGGCGGGATTCTCCTACAATGAGCAGTTCTTC.

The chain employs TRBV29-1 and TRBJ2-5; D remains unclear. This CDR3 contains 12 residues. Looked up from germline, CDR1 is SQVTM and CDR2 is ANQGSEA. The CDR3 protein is CSIELGIETQYF. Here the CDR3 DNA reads TGCAGTATTGAGTTAGGGATAGAGACCCAGTACTTC.

CDR3 bases: TGTGCCAGCAGGGATGAGGGCAATGAGCAGTTCTTC. Its translation is CASRDEGNEQFF. V and J are TRBV27 and TRBJ2-1; possible D gene TRBD2, 5 bases. V was pared by 6 bases and J by 6 bases, with 9 bases between. Germline V gene lookup returns CDR1 MNHEY and CDR2 SMNVEV (reference sequence). This CDR3 has 12 amino acids.

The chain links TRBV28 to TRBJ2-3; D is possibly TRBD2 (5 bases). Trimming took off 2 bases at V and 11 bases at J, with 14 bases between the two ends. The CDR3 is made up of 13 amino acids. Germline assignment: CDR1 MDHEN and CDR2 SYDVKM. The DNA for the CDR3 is TGTGCCAGCAGTTTACGGGATAACGCCAGGCAGTATTTT. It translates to CASSLRDNARQYF.